The 21 T cell receptor beta chains below all came from one sample that was sequenced in a study of blood T cell repertoires in COVID-19. Clones were read by immunoSEQ multiplex PCR, and TCRdb kept only the in-frame ones, dropping some. In the table there are 230,000 or so clones, 80% to 90% of which are singletons. Sample: PBMCs or T cells enriched from blood (not recorded which). These receptors all stem from a woman aged 50 to 65 with acute COVID-19.

The V gene is TRBV21-1, the J gene TRBJ1-2; the table's D call, TRBD1, has no DNA check behind it. TRBV21-1 is an annotated pseudogene. The CDR3 covers 15 residues. CDR3 sequence: CASSKLTGLRIGYTF. CDR3 in DNA: TGTGCCAGCAGCAAACTCACAGGGCTCAGGATTGGCTACACCTTC.

The CDR3 sequence is CASRRYRHDYSNQPQHF. The CDR3 DNA reads TGTGCCAGCAGGAGGTACAGACATGACTATAGCAATCAGCCCCAGCATTTT. V gene TRBV27 combines with J gene TRBJ1-5, with D unclear. V lost 6 bases to trimming and J lost 0 bases, with 18 bases between them. Germline V gives CDR1 MNHEY, CDR2 SMNVEV (reference sequence). This CDR3 spans 17 amino acids.

The V and J genes are TRBV27 and TRBJ2-6; possibly TRBD2 for D (5 bases). V shed 1 base and J shed 0 bases, with 10 bases lying between them. This CDR3 is 17 amino acids long. CDR1 and CDR2 (germline): MNHEY, SMNVEV (reference sequence). CDR3 in amino acids: CASSLYGVRSGANVLTF. Written as DNA, the CDR3 is TGTGCCAGCAGTTTATACGGGGTCCGCTCTGGGGCCAACGTCCTGACTTTC.

The chain is built from TRBV7-2 and TRBJ2-1, with D perhaps matching TRBD2 (6 bases). The germline V and J ends were trimmed by 2 bases and 3 bases, with 17 bases remaining between them. Germline values: CDR1 SGHTA, CDR2 FQGNSA. The CDR3 contains 17 residues. In DNA, the CDR3 is TGTGCCAGCAGCTTATACCCCCGGGACTTAGGCTACAATGAGCAGTTCTTC. It codes for CASSLYPRDLGYNEQFF.

The chain has TRBV19 and TRBJ2-3; 9 nucleotides match TRBD2. CDR3 length equals 15 residues. Germline CDR1 is LNHDA and CDR2 is SQIVND (reference sequence). V lost 8 bases to trimming and J lost 9 bases; unmatched junction nucleotides: 15. The CDR3 loop is CASEDASGIGTTQYF. The DNA for the CDR3 is TGTGCCAGTGAGGATGCTAGCGGGATTGGAACGACGCAGTATTTT.

This clone was seen a handful of times. V and J are TRBV7-3 and TRBJ1-6, with D possibly TRBD1 on 6 matching bases. This CDR3 has 15 amino acids. The germline gives CDR1 SGHTA, CDR2 FQGTGA. Deletions cut 1 base from V and 5 bases from J, with 9 bases between. The CDR3: CASSLNAGDNSPLHF. The DNA of the CDR3 is TGTGCCAGCAGCTTAAACGCAGGGGATAATTCACCCCTCCACTTT.

V usage is TRBV6-5 and J usage is TRBJ2-1, with D possibly being TRBD2 (5 bases). The germline V gene has CDR1 MNHEY and CDR2 SVGAGI. The CDR3 spans 16 residues. The V and J ends lost 0 bases and 7 bases respectively, with 16 bases between them. The CDR3 reads CASSYSSAEGRNEQFF. CDR3 bases: TGTGCCAGCAGTTACTCGAGTGCCGAGGGTAGGAATGAGCAGTTCTTC.

This chain joins TRBV27 and TRBJ2-3; 8 nucleotides line up with TRBD1. Germline V lookup: CDR1 MNHEY, CDR2 SMNVEV (reference sequence). This CDR3 contains 15 residues. With V trimmed by 4 bases and J by 4 bases, 7 bases remained unmatched. The CDR3 sequence: CASSSGQGESDTQYF. The CDR3 coding sequence is TGTGCCAGCAGTTCTGGACAGGGAGAATCAGATACGCAGTATTTT.

The chain couples TRBV18 to TRBJ1-4; D ambiguous. Germline CDR1 is KGHSH and CDR2 is LQKENI. Trimming removed 1 base from V and 3 bases from J, with 9 bases in between. The CDR3 loop spans 15 amino acids. As DNA, the CDR3 is TGTGCCAGCTCACCACGAGTCAGCGCTAATGAAAAACTGTTTTTT. Encoded protein: CASSPRVSANEKLFF.

This sequence joins TRBV28 and TRBJ2-7; the D gene is possibly TRBD2 (7 bases). The CDR3 totals 13 residues. Germline CDR1 is MDHEN and CDR2 is SYDVKM. The V end lost 5 bases, the J end lost 3 bases, and 11 bases lay between the germline ends. CDR3 sequence: CASSVGGGYEQYF. As DNA, the CDR3 is TGTGCCAGCAGTGTAGGGGGGGGCTACGAGCAGTACTTC.

The sample holds a few counts of this clone. The V gene is TRBV28, the J gene TRBJ1-6, with 7 positions matching TRBD1. CDR1 is MDHEN and CDR2 is SYDVKM in the germline V gene. Germline trimming cut 4 bases from V and 7 bases from J; bases unmatched to any gene: 4. There are 14 residues in the CDR3. CDR3 amino acids: CASSSTGFNSPLHF. The DNA for the CDR3 is TGTGCCAGCAGTTCGACAGGGTTCAATTCACCCCTCCACTTT. Drawing the rest from reference TRBV28 and TRBJ1-6, the complete variable domain is DVKVTQSSRYLVKRTGEKVFLECVQDMDHENMFWYRQDPGLGLRLIYFSYDVKMKEKGDIPEGYSVSREKKERFSLILESASTNQTSMYLCASSSTGFNSPLHFGNGTRLTVT.

V is TRBV2 and J is TRBJ2-5, with TRBD1 identical over 8 bases. V lost 3 bases, J lost 2 bases, and 5 bases stayed unmatched. CDR3 size: 15 residues. Per the germline V gene, CDR1 is SNHLY and CDR2 is FYNNEI. The CDR3 nucleotides read TGTGCCAGCAGTGAGTCCACAGGGGGTCAAGAGACCCAGTACTTC. As protein: CASSESTGGQETQYF.

The chain recombines TRBV4-2 with TRBJ2-1; 9 bases match TRBD1. The CDR3 is 14 residues long. The germline V gene encodes CDR1 LGHNA and CDR2 YNFKEQ. Unmatched junction bases numbered 5, after V lost 4 bases and J lost 7 bases. As DNA, the CDR3 is TGTGCCAGCAGCCTCAGGACAGGGGAGAATGAGCAGTTCTTC. Protein: CASSLRTGENEQFF.

The chain links TRBV7-3 to TRBJ2-3; D might be TRBD1 (6 bases). V lost 2 bases and J 4 bases, leaving 13 bases between the germline ends. Germline V CDR1 and CDR2: SGHTA, FQGTGA. CDR3 length equals 15 residues. CDR3 protein: CASSLGTWYSDTQYF. The CDR3 bases are TGTGCCAGCAGCTTAGGGACATGGTATTCAGATACGCAGTATTTT. The full variable domain, completed using reference TRBV7-3 and TRBJ2-3, is GAGVSQTPSNKVTEKGKYVELRCDPISGHTALYWYRQSLGQGPEFLIYFQGTGAADDSGLPNDRFFAVRPEGSVSTLKIQRTERGDSAVYLCASSLGTWYSDTQYFGPGTRLTVL.

In the case of this clone: The sample carries other DNA sequences with the same CDR3. The chain carries TRBV14 and TRBJ1-1; 7 positions match TRBD1. V lost 2 bases to trimming and J lost 3 bases; unmatched junction nucleotides: 0. The CDR3 runs to 13 residues. Germline V gene data show CDR1 as SGHDN and CDR2 as FVKESK. The CDR3 bases are TGTGCCAGCAGCCAACAGGGGGACACTGAAGCTTTCTTT. As protein: CASSQQGDTEAFF.

This clone was counted a single time. This sequence joins TRBV10-3 and TRBJ2-3; TRBD2 matches 12 bases. Germline V CDR1 and CDR2: ENHRY, SYGVKD. With 2 bases clipped from V and 0 bases from J, the junction kept 0 bases outside the gene matches. CDR3 size: 16 residues. The CDR3 spells CAISEGTSGSTDTQYF. The CDR3 nucleotides are TGTGCCATCAGTGAGGGGACTAGCGGGAGCACAGATACGCAGTATTTT.

The chain is built from TRBV7-2 and TRBJ2-5, with D possibly TRBD1 on 5 matching bases. V shed 1 base and J shed 5 bases, with 11 bases lying between them. The CDR3 runs 14 residues. CDR1 is SGHTA and CDR2 is FQGNSA in the germline V gene. The CDR3 is CASSLGAGFETQYF. The DNA for the CDR3 is TGTGCCAGCAGCTTAGGGGCAGGGTTTGAGACCCAGTACTTC.

The rearrangement uses TRBV9 and TRBJ2-5; 9 bases agree with TRBD1. Per germline, CDR1 SGDLS and CDR2 YYNGEE. Germline trimming cut 3 bases from V and 3 bases from J; bases unmatched to any gene: 3. The CDR3 runs to 14 residues. CDR3 sequence (DNA): TGTGCCAGCAGCGGGACAGGGGTGGAAGAGACCCAGTACTTC. Translation gives CASSGTGVEETQYF.

The chain recombines TRBV30 with TRBJ2-3; D may be TRBD1 (5 bases). Trimming left V 3 bases short and J 2 bases short, with 15 bases between. CDR1 and CDR2 (germline): GTSNPN, SVGIG (reference sequence). The CDR3 is 15 residues long. As DNA, the CDR3 is TGTGCCTGGAGCCGGACACGGAGACTCACAGATACGCAGTATTTT. Amino acids: CAWSRTRRLTDTQYF.

CDR3 protein: CASSPGQGAFF. The CDR3 region has the DNA TGTGCCAGCTCACCAGGACAGGGAGCTTTCTTT. The V call is TRBV18, the J call TRBJ1-1; 8 bases map to TRBD1. This CDR3 is built from 11 residues. Trimming at V came to 2 bases and at J to 10 bases, leaving 0 bases not matched to a gene. Germline V lookup: CDR1 KGHSH, CDR2 LQKENI.

This clone was seen a single time. The CDR3 bases are TGTGCCAGCAGCCAGCCCTGGGGGGGGGACGAGCAGTACTTC. This sequence encodes CASSQPWGGDEQYF. The V gene is TRBV7-9, the J gene TRBJ2-7, with 7 bases lining up with TRBD2. The CDR3 is 14 amino acids. The V gene end was trimmed by 5 bases and the J gene end by 5 bases; junction bases not matched to a gene: 9. Germline CDR1 SEHNR, CDR2 FQNEAQ (reference sequence).